This T cell receptor (beta chain) was sequenced for a study of T cell responses to AZD1222 COVID-19 vaccine. This table comes from immunoSEQ multiplex PCR, and its TCRdb copy is limited to in-frame clones, with some not included. The sample consists of more than 70,000 clones, 70% to 90% of them appearing once. This CDR3 comprises 15 residues. The germline gives CDR1 SEHNR, CDR2 FQNEAQ (reference sequence). Deletions cut 2 bases from V and 6 bases from J, with 13 bases between. The source of this sequence is an adult in good health. The chain carries TRBV7-9 and TRBJ1-4; maybe TRBD1 (5 bases). This sample comprised peripheral blood, obtained on day 0 of AZD1222 vaccination. The DNA for the CDR3 is TGTGCCAGCAGCTTATCGGGGCAAGAAGATGAAAAACTGTTTTTT. Translated, it gives CASSLSGQEDEKLFF.